These 21 T cell receptor beta chains were sequenced from one sample in a study of PD-L1 blockade in urothelial cancer. Sequencing was performed with immunoSEQ multiplex PCR; in TCRdb, only in-frame clones are kept and a portion is missing. The table lists under 120,000 clones, approximately 85% of them singletons. The starting material was PBMCs, obtained around atezolizumab (anti-PD-L1) treatment. These receptors were taken from a man in his fifties with urothelial cancer.

This rearrangement joins TRBV15 to TRBJ1-5; possibly TRBD1 for D (6 bases). This CDR3 has 14 amino acids. Trimming removed 2 bases from V and 7 bases from J, with 12 bases in between. The V gene's germline CDR1 is LNHNV and CDR2 YYDKDF (reference sequence). The CDR3 sequence: CATSRRGGGQPQHF. As DNA, the CDR3 is TGTGCCACCAGCAGAAGGGGGGGAGGACAGCCCCAGCATTTT.

The rearrangement links TRBV5-1 to TRBJ1-4; D uncertain. The V end lost 0 bases, the J end lost 8 bases, and 8 bases lay between the germline ends. Germline V lookup: CDR1 SGHRS, CDR2 YFSETQ. The CDR3 extends over 13 amino acids. The CDR3 region has the DNA TGCGCCAGCAGCTTGGCTTTCGAGGAAAAACTGTTTTTT. Translated, it gives CASSLAFEEKLFF.

CDR3 residues: CAGLTSGSEETQYF. Here the CDR3 DNA reads TGTGCCGGTTTGACTAGCGGGAGTGAAGAGACCCAGTACTTC. The V gene is TRBV21-1, the J gene TRBJ2-5; the DNA was not used to check the table's D call, TRBD2. TRBV21-1 is classified as a pseudogene. There are 14 residues in the CDR3.

This clone was counted once. The chain recombines TRBV28 with TRBJ2-7; 10 bases are a match to TRBD1. The CDR3 sequence is 14 residues long. V was clipped by 3 bases and J by 7 bases; unmatched bases: 6. The germline CDR1 and CDR2 sequences are MDHEN and SYDVKM. The CDR3 bases are TGTGCCAGCAGTTTCAGGGACAGGGGTTTTGAGCAGTACTTC. It translates to CASSFRDRGFEQYF.

The rearrangement uses TRBV18 and TRBJ1-5; TRBD1 is a possible D gene (5 bases). The germline V gene has CDR1 KGHSH and CDR2 LQKENI. Trimming pared 3 bases from V and 6 bases from J, leaving 15 bases between. The CDR3 covers 15 residues. The CDR3 DNA reads TGTGCCAGCTCACCCTCAGGGCAAGGGTCTCAGCCCCAGCATTTT. It is translated as CASSPSGQGSQPQHF.

This chain uses TRBV7-9 with TRBJ1-2; 7 nucleotides agree with TRBD1. CDR1 and CDR2 from the germline V gene are SEHNR and FQNEAQ (reference sequence). The CDR3 consists of 14 residues. The junction had 7 bases not matched to a gene; V was cut back by 8 bases and J by 1 base. CDR3 DNA sequence: TGTGCCAGCTCGGAAGGGACAGTTAACTATGGCTACACCTTC. Translated, it gives CASSEGTVNYGYTF. Drawing the rest from reference TRBV7-9 and TRBJ1-2, the complete variable domain is DTGVSQNPRHKITKRGQNVTFRCDPISEHNRLYWYRQTLGQGPEFLTYFQNEAQLEKSRLLSDRFSAERPKGSFSTLEIQRTEQGDSAMYLCASSEGTVNYGYTFGSGTRLTVV.

The gene calls are TRBV6-1 and TRBJ1-1; weak D call: TRBD1 (5 bases). The CDR3 consists of 9 residues. Trimming took 11 bases from V and 5 from J, leaving 6 bases between them. Germline assignment: CDR1 MNHNS and CDR2 SASEGT. The CDR3 nucleotides read TGTGCCGGGGGGACTGAAGCTTTCTTT. Translated, it gives CAGGTEAFF.

CDR3 amino acids: CASSQFGLNTEAFF. For the CDR3, the DNA is TGTGCCAGCAGTCAATTTGGCTTGAACACTGAAGCTTTCTTT. The rearrangement links TRBV28 to TRBJ1-1; no clear D. Deletions cut 5 bases from V and 0 bases from J, with 10 bases between. The germline V gene has CDR1 MDHEN and CDR2 SYDVKM. The CDR3 spans 14 residues.

The chain employs TRBV6-4 and TRBJ2-5; TRBD2 aligns across 8 bases. There are 16 residues in the CDR3. V was clipped by 4 bases and J by 4 bases; unmatched bases: 11. CDR1 is MRHNA, CDR2 SNTAGT, per germline. This CDR3 reads CASSGTSRRLGETQYF. CDR3 coding DNA: TGTGCCAGCAGTGGGACTAGCCGCAGGCTAGGAGAGACCCAGTACTTC.

V usage is TRBV11-2 and J usage is TRBJ2-1, with 12 nucleotides matching TRBD2. In germline, CDR1 is SGHAT, CDR2 FQNNGV. This CDR3 comprises 17 residues. J gave up 3 bases and V 5 bases, and 8 bases lay outside the gene matches. The CDR3 protein is CASSIRLAGVVYNEQFF. The CDR3 DNA sequence: TGTGCCAGCAGCATAAGACTAGCGGGAGTGGTCTACAATGAGCAGTTCTTC.

The chain uses TRBV28 and TRBJ1-6, with TRBD1 identical over 12 bases. V shed 6 bases, J shed 9 bases, and the junction held 6 bases outside the gene matches. The CDR3 totals 15 residues. Germline V gene lookup returns CDR1 MDHEN and CDR2 SYDVKM. The CDR3 coding sequence is TGTGCCAGCAGGGAGGGACAGGGGGCGAGTTCACCCCTCCACTTT. Translating gives CASREGQGASSPLHF.

The V gene is TRBV29-1, the J gene TRBJ1-2, with TRBD1 identical over 7 bases. The CDR3 contains 13 residues. The V gene's germline CDR1 is SQVTM and CDR2 ANQGSEA. The V segment lost 5 bases and the J segment 2 bases; nucleotides outside the gene matches: 5. Written as DNA, the CDR3 is TGCAGCGTTCGTAGGGGGCGCAACTATGGCTACACCTTC. It is translated as CSVRRGRNYGYTF.

The chain recombines TRBV10-1 with TRBJ1-1; 7 nucleotides align to TRBD1. Trimming removed 4 bases from V and 2 bases from J; junction bases left unmatched: 7. Germline V CDR1 and CDR2: WNHNN, SYGVQD (reference sequence). The CDR3 is 15 residues long. The CDR3 is CASSVPGQRNTEAFF. The CDR3, as DNA: TGCGCCAGCAGTGTCCCGGGACAGAGAAACACTGAAGCTTTCTTT.

The J gene is TRBJ1-3, the V gene TRBV4-2; D call uncertain. Germline lookup yields CDR1 LGHNA and CDR2 YNFKEQ. Trimming took 0 bases from V and 0 from J, leaving 9 bases between them. This CDR3 is 16 amino acids long. CDR3 sequence: CASSQELTHSGNTIYF. CDR3 nucleotides: TGTGCCAGCAGCCAAGAGCTCACTCACTCTGGAAACACCATATATTTT.

This clone showed up just a few times. The chain joins TRBV5-1 to TRBJ2-1, with 8 bases aligning to TRBD1. V dropped 3 bases and J dropped 7; count of bases not matched to a gene: 12. Germline V gene lookup returns CDR1 SGHRS and CDR2 YFSETQ. The CDR3 is made up of 16 amino acids. CDR3 amino acids: CASSSAAGTGTNEQFF. The DNA of the CDR3 is TGCGCCAGCAGCTCCGCCGCCGGGACAGGTACAAATGAGCAGTTCTTC.

This chain uses TRBV30 with TRBJ2-3; 8 positions agree with TRBD2. J lost 4 bases, V lost 2 bases, and 2 bases had no gene match. The CDR3 length is 13 residues. Germline assignment: CDR1 GTSNPN and CDR2 SVGIG (reference sequence). CDR3 DNA sequence: TGTGCCTGGAGTTACGGGAGGGCAGATACGCAGTATTTT. The encoded protein is CAWSYGRADTQYF.

The rearrangement uses TRBV4-1 and TRBJ2-6; TRBD1 matches at 8 bases. V lost 0 bases, J lost 0 bases, and 4 bases stayed unmatched. This CDR3 contains 18 residues. Germline V gene lookup returns CDR1 MGHRA and CDR2 YSYEKL. DNA for the CDR3: TGCGCCAGCAGCCAAGAAGGCAGGGGGCGCTCTGGGGCCAACGTCCTGACTTTC. It yields the protein CASSQEGRGRSGANVLTF.

This rearrangement joins TRBV5-4 to TRBJ2-1; 9 positions agree with TRBD2. With 0 bases clipped from V and 4 bases from J, the junction kept 5 bases outside the gene matches. Germline CDR1 is SGHNT and CDR2 is YYREEE (reference sequence). The CDR3 has 16 residues. This chain's CDR3 is CASSLGGTSSYNEQFF. The CDR3 DNA follows: TGTGCCAGCAGCTTGGGTGGGACTAGCAGTTACAATGAGCAGTTCTTC.

The chain links TRBV25-1 to TRBJ2-7; D possibly corresponds to TRBD2 (5 bases). CDR3 length equals 10 residues. CDR1 and CDR2 from the germline V gene are MGHDK and SYGVNS. V was cut by 4 bases and J by 12 bases, with 10 bases left in between. The CDR3 DNA follows: TGTGCCAGCAGTGGGACTCGTATGTACTTC. This translates into CASSGTRMYF.

V is TRBV19 and J is TRBJ2-7, with 16 bases aligning to TRBD2. Germline V CDR1 and CDR2: LNHDA, SQIVND (reference sequence). The CDR3 contains 19 residues. The ends lost 2 bases at V and 3 bases at J; junction bases unmatched: 10. The CDR3 loop is CASSIRWGTSGRADYEQYF. CDR3 in DNA: TGTGCCAGTAGTATACGCTGGGGGACTAGCGGGAGGGCCGACTACGAGCAGTACTTC.

This chain links TRBV2 with TRBJ1-3, with TRBD1 as a possible D gene (5 bases). Looked up from germline, CDR1 is SNHLY and CDR2 is FYNNEI. Trimming left V 2 bases short and J 2 bases short, with 13 bases between. The CDR3 extends over 16 amino acids. In DNA form, the CDR3 reads TGTGCCAGCAGTGAAAATTCGGGGGTCCCTGGAAACACCATATATTTT. Translating gives CASSENSGVPGNTIYF.